Following are 2 T cell receptor beta chains from one sample sequenced in a study of early T cells in non-severe SARS-CoV-2 infection. TCRdb re-called the 5' RACE reads with MiXCR, one entry per CDR3 protein. The repertoire holds some 30,000 distinct CDR3 sequences, with around 7% as singletons. Sample: whole blood. The origin of the receptors is an adult who was a healthcare worker with PCR-confirmed SARS-CoV-2 infection or an uninfected control (not recorded which).

The genes are TRBV28 and TRBJ1-1, with 9 bases matching TRBD1. Germline values: CDR1 MDHEN, CDR2 SYDVKM. The V segment lost 6 bases and the J segment 4 bases; nucleotides outside the gene matches: 9. CDR3 length equals 15 residues. The CDR3 loop reads CASRDGDREPTEAFF. CDR3 bases: TGTGCCAGCAGGGACGGGGACAGGGAACCCACTGAAGCTTTCTTT.

This clonotype was recorded many times. The V gene is TRBV20-1, the J gene TRBJ1-3; D is uncertain. Deletions cut 1 base from V and 4 bases from J, with 2 bases between. The length of the CDR3 is 11 residues. Germline V lookup: CDR1 DFQATT, CDR2 SNEGSKA (reference sequence). The CDR3 DNA reads as TGCAGTGCTAGAGTAGGAAACACCATATATTTT. Amino acids: CSARVGNTIYF.